These 29 T cell receptor beta chains came from one sample sequenced in a study of long-term antiretroviral therapy in people with HIV. The run of the v3.0 immunoSEQ assay was at survey level. The method was immunoSEQ multiplex PCR; TCRdb's version includes in-frame clones alone and lacks a portion of them. The sample has 24,000 or so clones, roughly 94% seen once. The source material was unsorted PBMCs, sampled about 4.9 years after starting antiretroviral therapy. The receptor set was obtained from a woman between 45 and 65 years old with HIV.

The rearrangement links TRBV18 to TRBJ2-7; D perhaps matches TRBD2 (5 bases). This CDR3 region has 14 residues. Germline V gives CDR1 KGHSH, CDR2 LQKENI. V lost 2 bases to trimming and J lost 4 bases, with 12 bases between them. The CDR3 sequence is CASSPVLGSYEQYF. CDR3 nucleotide sequence: TGTGCCAGCTCACCAGTTTTAGGGAGTTACGAGCAGTACTTC.

The chain carries TRBV5-1 and TRBJ2-1; 9 bases align to TRBD1. CDR3 length equals 17 residues. Germline V gene lookup returns CDR1 SGHRS and CDR2 YFSETQ. V lost 4 bases, J lost 4 bases, and 12 bases stayed unmatched. The CDR3 nucleotides read TGCGCCAGCAGCCCGTCGACAGGGGGGCCCCTTTACAATGAGCAGTTCTTC. Protein: CASSPSTGGPLYNEQFF.

The chain is built from TRBV9 and TRBJ2-1, with D possibly being TRBD1 (7 bases). The CDR3 consists of 15 residues. V shed 0 bases and J shed 10 bases, with 17 bases lying between them. The V gene's germline CDR1 is SGDLS and CDR2 YYNGEE. The chain's CDR3 is CASSVVQYQGGEQFF. CDR3 in DNA: TGTGCCAGCAGCGTAGTACAGTATCAGGGGGGCGAGCAGTTCTTC.

This clone has just one count. The chain uses TRBV2 and TRBJ2-7, with 10 bases lining up with TRBD1. The V and J ends lost 6 bases and 4 bases, in that order; junction bases with no gene match: 12. Germline CDR1 reads SNHLY; CDR2 reads FYNNEI. The CDR3 runs 16 residues. The CDR3 region is CASSGKPGQGMYEQYF. The CDR3 DNA reads as TGTGCCAGCAGCGGTAAACCGGGACAGGGGATGTACGAGCAGTACTTC. The variable domain in full, completed from reference TRBV2 and TRBJ2-7, reads EPEVTQTPSHQVTQMGQEVILRCVPISNHLYFYWYRQILGQKVEFLVSFYNNEISEKSEIFDDQFSVERPDGSNFTLKIRSTKLEDSAMYFCASSGKPGQGMYEQYFGPGTRLTVT.

The genes are TRBV29-1 and TRBJ2-5; D is perhaps TRBD1 (5 bases). Germline V CDR1 and CDR2: SQVTM, ANQGSEA. This CDR3 region has 14 residues. Trimming removed 5 bases at V and 3 bases at J, with 16 bases between. CDR3: CSVYFRDREETQYF. CDR3 DNA sequence: TGCAGCGTTTACTTCCGTGACAGAGAAGAGACCCAGTACTTC.

The chain employs TRBV19 and TRBJ1-2; 7 bases line up with TRBD1. The ends lost 4 bases at V and 8 bases at J; junction bases unmatched: 16. The germline CDR1 and CDR2 sequences are LNHDA and SQIVND (reference sequence). CDR3 length: 16 residues. The chain's CDR3 is CASSTQGLPLLWGYTF. The CDR3 nucleotides read TGTGCCAGTAGTACACAGGGGTTGCCCCTTCTATGGGGCTACACCTTC.

This chain links TRBV6-1 with TRBJ1-1; TRBD1 agrees at 9 bases. Unmatched junction bases numbered 5, after V lost 5 bases and J lost 4 bases. Germline CDR1 reads MNHNS; CDR2 reads SASEGT. The CDR3 contains 14 residues. DNA for the CDR3: TGTGCCAGCAGTCAGCCGACAGGGGGCACTGAAGCTTTCTTT. It specifies CASSQPTGGTEAFF.

The CDR3 nucleotides read TGTGCCAGTAGTATATCGGTACAAGAGCAGTTCTTC. Its translation: CASSISVQEQFF. The V gene is TRBV19, the J gene TRBJ2-1; D is unresolved. V lost 2 bases to trimming and J lost 10 bases, with 9 bases between them. CDR3 length equals 12 residues. In germline, CDR1 is LNHDA, CDR2 SQIVND (reference sequence).

The chain joins TRBV9 to TRBJ2-1, with 11 bases fitting TRBD2. Germline lookup yields CDR1 SGDLS and CDR2 YYNGEE. With 0 bases clipped from V and 8 bases from J, the junction kept 7 bases outside the gene matches. This CDR3 is built from 16 residues. As DNA, the CDR3 is TGTGCCAGCAGCGTAGCCCTTAGCGGGAGGGCCCATGAGCAGTTCTTC. Translating gives CASSVALSGRAHEQFF.

The chain carries TRBV19 and TRBJ2-2, with D perhaps given as TRBD1 or TRBD2 (5 bases each). The germline V gene encodes CDR1 LNHDA and CDR2 SQIVND (reference sequence). With 1 base removed from V and 5 bases from J, the gap between germline ends came to 8 bases. This CDR3 region has 14 residues. CDR3 DNA: TGTGCCAGTAGTATAGGGGGGTGGACCGGGGAGCTGTTTTTT. Protein: CASSIGGWTGELFF.

With respect to this clone: Distinct nucleotide sequences in the sample also encode this CDR3. The chain carries TRBV18 and TRBJ1-1; D not resolved. Trimming stripped 6 bases from V and 1 base from J, with 6 bases between. This CDR3 has 12 residues. The germline V gene has CDR1 KGHSH and CDR2 LQKENI. The CDR3: CASSPGNTEAFF. DNA of the CDR3: TGTGCCAGCTCGCCCGGGAACACTGAAGCTTTCTTT.

V gene TRBV5-4 combines with J gene TRBJ1-4; 7 nucleotides align to TRBD1. The CDR3 runs to 17 residues. CDR1 is SGHNT and CDR2 is YYREEE in the germline V gene (reference sequence). After removal of 1 base from V and 2 bases from J, the junction contained 8 bases not matched to a gene. CDR3: CASSLKGAILTNEKLFF. DNA for the CDR3: TGTGCCAGCAGCTTGAAGGGGGCGATCCTCACTAATGAAAAACTGTTTTTT.

The chain employs TRBV29-1 and TRBJ2-2; D is ambiguous. Trimming took 1 base from V and 2 from J, leaving 11 bases between them. The germline gives CDR1 SQVTM, CDR2 ANQGSEA. The CDR3 extends over 15 amino acids. This CDR3 is CSVEVPRSNTGELFF. The CDR3 DNA is TGCAGCGTTGAAGTGCCGAGATCTAACACCGGGGAGCTGTTTTTT.

CDR3 sequence: CASSFGTETQYF. The CDR3, as DNA: TGTGCCAGCAGCTTCGGAACCGAGACCCAGTACTTC. The chain carries TRBV11-2 and TRBJ2-5, with D uncertain. CDR1 and CDR2 from the germline V gene are SGHAT and FQNNGV. The germline V and J ends were trimmed by 3 bases and 5 bases, with 7 bases remaining between them. The CDR3 loop spans 12 amino acids.

The J gene is TRBJ2-7, the V gene TRBV28, with TRBD2 as a possible D gene (5 bases). The CDR3 loop spans 14 amino acids. V was pared by 2 bases and J by 4 bases, with 12 bases between. CDR1 is MDHEN and CDR2 is SYDVKM in the germline V gene. CDR3 residues: CASSLSGRGYEQYF. The CDR3 region has the DNA TGTGCCAGCAGTTTAAGTGGGAGAGGGTACGAGCAGTACTTC.

This chain links TRBV5-4 with TRBJ2-5; 9 positions agree with TRBD2. Germline values: CDR1 SGHNT, CDR2 YYREEE (reference sequence). V lost 0 bases to trimming and J lost 1 base; unmatched junction nucleotides: 4. The CDR3 has 16 residues. CDR3 sequence reads: CASSLEWGLAQETQYF. The CDR3 DNA follows: TGTGCCAGCAGCTTGGAATGGGGACTAGCCCAAGAGACCCAGTACTTC.

This clone was picked up one time. The chain employs TRBV2 and TRBJ2-2, with a possible D match to TRBD1 (5 bases). The V gene's germline CDR1 is SNHLY and CDR2 FYNNEI. V dropped 8 bases and J dropped 8 bases, with 12 bases sitting between them. This CDR3 region has 12 residues. The CDR3 sequence is CASGRRAGELFF. The CDR3 coding sequence is TGTGCCAGCGGACGCAGGGCGGGGGAGCTGTTTTTT.

The rearrangement uses TRBV1 and TRBJ2-7. TRBV1 is shown as a pseudogene. This CDR3 has 16 residues. The CDR3 DNA sequence: TGCACCAGCAGCCAAGAGGGACAGCGGGAAGGATACGAGCAGTACTTC. Translated, it gives CTSSQEGQREGYEQYF.

In DNA form, the CDR3 reads TGTGCCAGCAGCCCTACAGGGGAGGTCTACGAGCAGTACTTC. It yields the protein CASSPTGEVYEQYF. The rearrangement uses TRBV7-9 and TRBJ2-7; TRBD1 is a possible D gene (7 bases). The germline gives CDR1 SEHNR, CDR2 FQNEAQ (reference sequence). The CDR3 loop spans 14 amino acids. V was cut by 5 bases and J by 3 bases, with 14 bases left in between.

The rearrangement uses TRBV28 and TRBJ2-7, with 7 positions matching TRBD2. V lost 1 base and J lost 1; bases outside the gene matches: 4. This CDR3 region has 15 residues. The germline V gene has CDR1 MDHEN and CDR2 SYDVKM. The CDR3: CASSLYVGGSYEQYF. The CDR3 DNA sequence: TGTGCCAGCAGTTTATATGTGGGGGGGTCCTACGAGCAGTACTTC.

The V and J genes are TRBV10-3 and TRBJ2-1; 12 nucleotides line up with TRBD2. The V segment lost 2 bases and the J segment 5 bases; nucleotides outside the gene matches: 10. The CDR3 is 18 residues long. CDR1 is ENHRY, CDR2 SYGVKD, per germline. The DNA for the CDR3 is TGTGCCATCAGTGAGAGGACTAGCGGGAAATGGCCCAACAATGAGCAGTTCTTC. This translates into CAISERTSGKWPNNEQFF.

The rearrangement links TRBV6-1 to TRBJ1-5; D is possibly TRBD1 (5 bases). V gave up 3 bases and J gave up 6 bases, with 15 bases separating them. Germline CDR1 reads MNHNS; CDR2 reads SASEGT. The CDR3 has 15 residues. This CDR3 is CASSDRGMWGQPQHF. CDR3 nucleotides: TGTGCCAGCAGTGACCGGGGGATGTGGGGTCAGCCCCAGCATTTT.

This sequence joins TRBV19 and TRBJ2-3; 14 bases align to TRBD2. The CDR3 has 14 residues. V gave up 4 bases and J gave up 11 bases; unmatched junction bases: 5. The germline gives CDR1 LNHDA, CDR2 SQIVND (reference sequence). For the CDR3, the DNA is TGTGCCAGTAGTACGGGACTAGCGGGAGTTGAGCAGTATTTT. Translation gives CASSTGLAGVEQYF.

The chain recombines TRBV14 with TRBJ2-1, with 9 positions matching TRBD2. J lost 5 bases, V lost 6 bases, and 11 bases had no gene match. This CDR3 comprises 16 residues. The germline V gene has CDR1 SGHDN and CDR2 FVKESK. The CDR3 spells CASSPAIAGANNEQFF. CDR3 nucleotides: TGTGCCAGCAGTCCGGCCATAGCGGGAGCCAACAATGAGCAGTTCTTC.

The chain joins TRBV29-1 to TRBJ1-1, with D hard to call. V lost 2 bases to trimming and J lost 0 bases, with 10 bases between them. The CDR3 consists of 14 residues. CDR1 and CDR2 (germline): SQVTM, ANQGSEA. The chain's CDR3 is CSVERASMNTEAFF. As DNA, the CDR3 is TGCAGCGTTGAACGTGCATCCATGAACACTGAAGCTTTCTTT.

V gene TRBV11-2 combines with J gene TRBJ2-3; tentative D call: TRBD1 (6 bases). V was pared by 1 base and J by 8 bases, with 16 bases between. There are 15 residues in the CDR3. Germline CDR1 is SGHAT and CDR2 is FQNNGV. In nucleotides, the CDR3 is TGTGCCAGCAGCTTAGTGTCTTCGGACAGAGCTACGCAGTATTTT. This translates into CASSLVSSDRATQYF.

This chain uses TRBV5-1 with TRBJ2-5; the match to TRBD2 covers 7 bases. CDR1 SGHRS and CDR2 YFSETQ come from the germline V gene. Trimming removed 8 bases from V and 5 bases from J; junction bases left unmatched: 6. The CDR3 is 12 residues long. The CDR3 spells CASRGGRETQYF. The CDR3 nucleotides are TGCGCCAGTCGCGGGGGTCGGGAGACCCAGTACTTC.

The V and J genes are TRBV2 and TRBJ1-2; 7 bases agree with TRBD1. CDR3 size: 14 residues. Germline CDR1 is SNHLY and CDR2 is FYNNEI. The V segment lost 6 bases and the J segment 4 bases; nucleotides outside the gene matches: 8. CDR3 protein: CASRGPGQVYGYTF. CDR3 coding DNA: TGTGCCAGCAGAGGACCAGGACAGGTCTATGGCTACACCTTC.

The gene calls are TRBV11-1 and TRBJ2-1, with a weak D call TRBD1 (6 bases). The V end lost 1 base, the J end lost 6 bases, and 10 bases lay between the germline ends. Germline assignment: CDR1 SGHAT and CDR2 FQDESV (reference sequence). This CDR3 region has 14 residues. This CDR3 is CASSLDRVGNEQFF. For the CDR3, the DNA is TGTGCCAGCAGCTTAGACAGGGTTGGCAATGAGCAGTTCTTC.